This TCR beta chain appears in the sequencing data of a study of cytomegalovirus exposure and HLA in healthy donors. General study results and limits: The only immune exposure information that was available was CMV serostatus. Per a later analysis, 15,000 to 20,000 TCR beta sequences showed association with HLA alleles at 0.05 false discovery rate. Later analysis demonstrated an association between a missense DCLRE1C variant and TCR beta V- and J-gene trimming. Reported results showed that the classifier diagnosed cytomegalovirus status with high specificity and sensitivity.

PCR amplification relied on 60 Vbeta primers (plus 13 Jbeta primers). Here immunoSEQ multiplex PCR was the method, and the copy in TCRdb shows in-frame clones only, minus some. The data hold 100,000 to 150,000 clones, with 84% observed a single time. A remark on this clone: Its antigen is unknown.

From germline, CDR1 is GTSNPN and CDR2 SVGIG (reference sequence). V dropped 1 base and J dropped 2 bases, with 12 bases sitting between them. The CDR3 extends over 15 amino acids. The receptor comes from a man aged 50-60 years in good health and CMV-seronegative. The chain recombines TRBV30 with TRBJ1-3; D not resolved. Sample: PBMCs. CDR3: CAWSATLSTGNTIYF. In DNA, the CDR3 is TGTGCCTGGAGTGCCACCCTGAGCACTGGAAACACCATATATTTT. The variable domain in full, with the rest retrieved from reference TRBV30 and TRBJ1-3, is SQTIHQWPATLVQPVGSPLSLECTVEGTSNPNLYWYRQAAGRGLQLLFYSVGIGQISSEVPQNLSASRPQDRQFILSSKKLLLSDSGFYLCAWSATLSTGNTIYFGEGSWLTVV.